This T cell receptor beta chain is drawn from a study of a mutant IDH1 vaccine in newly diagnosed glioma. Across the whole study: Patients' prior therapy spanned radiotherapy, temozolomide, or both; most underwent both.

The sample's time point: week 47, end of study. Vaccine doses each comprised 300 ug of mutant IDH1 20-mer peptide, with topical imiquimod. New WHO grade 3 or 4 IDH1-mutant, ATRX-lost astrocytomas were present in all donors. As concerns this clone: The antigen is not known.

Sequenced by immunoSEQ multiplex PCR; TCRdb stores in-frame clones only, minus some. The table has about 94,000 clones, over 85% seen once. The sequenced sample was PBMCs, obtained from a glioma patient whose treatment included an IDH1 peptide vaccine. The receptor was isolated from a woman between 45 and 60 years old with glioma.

CDR3 coding DNA: TGTGCCAGCAGACTAGCGGGAGCCGGCTACGAGCAGTACTTC. Residues: CASRLAGAGYEQYF. The chain carries TRBV28 and TRBJ2-7; 11 bases fit TRBD2. Germline assignment: CDR1 MDHEN and CDR2 SYDVKM. This CDR3 region has 14 residues. The V and J ends lost 6 bases and 3 bases, in that order; junction bases with no gene match: 4.